A single sample gave rise to the 12 T cell receptor beta chains below, sequenced in a study of cytomegalovirus exposure and HLA in healthy donors. The PCR contained 60 Vbeta and 13 Jbeta primers. Sequenced by immunoSEQ multiplex PCR; TCRdb stores in-frame clones only, minus some. The repertoire has about 210,000 clones, 70% to 90% of them found once; the top ten carry around 0.31%. The specimen sequenced was PBMCs. These receptors were obtained from a woman aged 25-40 years in good health and CMV-seronegative.

The rearrangement links TRBV7-6 to TRBJ2-2, with a possible D match to TRBD1 (6 bases). V was pared by 4 bases and J by 6 bases, with 15 bases between. The CDR3 is 15 residues long. From germline, CDR1 is SGHVS and CDR2 FNYEAQ. The CDR3 protein is CASSSTQGFPGELFF. The CDR3, as DNA: TGTGCCAGCAGCTCCACCCAGGGGTTCCCCGGGGAGCTGTTTTTT.

The chain carries TRBV5-4 and TRBJ2-2; D is perhaps TRBD2 (5 bases). V shed 2 bases and J shed 7 bases, with 6 bases lying between them. This CDR3 comprises 12 residues. Germline V CDR1 and CDR2: SGHNT, YYREEE (reference sequence). CDR3 sequence reads: CASSFRGGELFF. CDR3 bases: TGTGCCAGCAGCTTTCGGGGCGGGGAGCTGTTTTTT.

This clone occurred a few times. This chain links TRBV6-1 with TRBJ2-7; 9 positions agree with TRBD1. Germline CDR1 and CDR2: MNHNS and SASEGT. Trimming took 7 bases from V and 3 from J; bases not matched to a gene: 7. This CDR3 is 14 amino acids long. The CDR3 DNA is TGTGCCAGCAACCGGGACAGGGTGCTCTACGAGCAGTACTTC. Translation gives CASNRDRVLYEQYF.

This chain joins TRBV5-1 and TRBJ2-1, with TRBD2 matching 11 bases. Germline V gene sequence: CDR1 SGHRS, CDR2 YFSETQ. V trimming: 4 bases; J trimming: 7 bases; junction bases outside the gene matches: 10. The CDR3 is 16 residues long. This CDR3 reads CASSTGTSGWGNEQFF. The CDR3 bases are TGCGCCAGCAGCACGGGGACTAGCGGATGGGGTAATGAGCAGTTCTTC. Together with reference TRBV5-1 and TRBJ2-1, the CDR3 gives the full variable domain: KAGVTQTPRYLIKTRGQQVTLSCSPISGHRSVSWYQQTPGQGLQFLFEYFSETQRNKGNFPGRFSGRQFSNSRSEMNVSTLELGDSALYLCASSTGTSGWGNEQFFGPGTRLTVL.

V and J are TRBV28 and TRBJ2-1, with 13 bases fitting TRBD2. Germline-derived CDR1 and CDR2 are MDHEN and SYDVKM. The CDR3 consists of 16 residues. V lost 5 bases and J lost 6; bases outside the gene matches: 7. This chain's CDR3 is CASSAGLAGVLNEQFF. In nucleotides, the CDR3 is TGTGCCAGCAGTGCCGGACTAGCGGGGGTCCTCAATGAGCAGTTCTTC.

V usage is TRBV5-1 and J usage is TRBJ2-7; 7 positions match TRBD2. The germline V gene has CDR1 SGHRS and CDR2 YFSETQ. Trimming took 5 bases from V and 6 from J; bases not matched to a gene: 8. CDR3 length: 13 amino acids. CDR3 amino acids: CASRGGNLIEQYF. DNA of the CDR3: TGCGCCAGCAGGGGGGGGAACCTGATCGAGCAGTACTTC.

V gene TRBV15 combines with J gene TRBJ2-1; 12 bases line up with TRBD2. The CDR3 covers 14 residues. In germline, CDR1 is LNHNV, CDR2 YYDKDF (reference sequence). With V trimmed by 3 bases and J by 6 bases, 0 bases remained unmatched. The CDR3 reads CATSRTSGSNEQFF. The DNA for the CDR3 is TGTGCCACCAGCAGGACTAGCGGGAGCAATGAGCAGTTCTTC.

The chain employs TRBV5-1 and TRBJ2-7; 9 nucleotides match TRBD1. Germline CDR1 SGHRS, CDR2 YFSETQ. The CDR3 spans 14 residues. V trimming: 0 bases; J trimming: 2 bases; junction bases outside the gene matches: 0. The chain's CDR3 is CASSLDRGPYEQYF. The CDR3 DNA follows: TGCGCCAGCAGCTTGGACAGGGGGCCCTACGAGCAGTACTTC.

The CDR3 DNA follows: TGTGCCAGTAGTATAAGTGGTGGACAGGGGTATGGCTACACCTTC. This sequence encodes CASSISGGQGYGYTF. V usage is TRBV19 and J usage is TRBJ1-2; 9 positions match TRBD1. Losses at the gene ends were 2 bases for V and 5 bases for J; bases not matched to a gene: 6. CDR1 is LNHDA, CDR2 SQIVND, per germline (reference sequence). This CDR3 contains 15 residues. The full variable domain, with the rest looked up from reference TRBV19 and TRBJ1-2, is DGGITQSPKYLFRKEGQNVTLSCEQNLNHDAMYWYRQDPGQGLRLIYYSQIVNDFQKGDIAEGYSVSREKKESFPLTVTSAQKNPTAFYLCASSISGGQGYGYTFGSGTRLTVV.

V is TRBV19 and J is TRBJ2-3, with D possibly being TRBD2 (5 bases). The CDR3 is made up of 16 amino acids. Trimming removed 3 bases at V and 0 bases at J, with 13 bases between. CDR1 is LNHDA and CDR2 is SQIVND in the germline V gene (reference sequence). The chain's CDR3 is CASSMRVTESTDTQYF. The CDR3, as DNA: TGTGCCAGTAGTATGCGGGTTACAGAAAGCACAGATACGCAGTATTTT.

J is TRBJ1-4 and V is TRBV15, with D hard to call. The germline gives CDR1 LNHNV, CDR2 YYDKDF (reference sequence). The germline V and J ends were trimmed by 0 bases and 3 bases, with 8 bases remaining between them. This CDR3 region has 15 residues. This CDR3 reads CATSRDRGANEKLFF. CDR3 sequence (DNA): TGTGCCACCAGCAGAGATCGCGGAGCTAATGAAAAACTGTTTTTT.

This clone has just one count. This rearrangement joins TRBV30 to TRBJ2-1, with D possibly being TRBD2 (6 bases). The germline V gene encodes CDR1 GTSNPN and CDR2 SVGIG (reference sequence). This CDR3 is built from 14 residues. The ends were cut back, 4 bases at V and 6 bases at J, with 16 bases in the middle. The CDR3 loop reads CAWIRGVGGNEQFF. Here the CDR3 DNA reads TGTGCCTGGATTCGGGGAGTCGGGGGCAATGAGCAGTTCTTC.